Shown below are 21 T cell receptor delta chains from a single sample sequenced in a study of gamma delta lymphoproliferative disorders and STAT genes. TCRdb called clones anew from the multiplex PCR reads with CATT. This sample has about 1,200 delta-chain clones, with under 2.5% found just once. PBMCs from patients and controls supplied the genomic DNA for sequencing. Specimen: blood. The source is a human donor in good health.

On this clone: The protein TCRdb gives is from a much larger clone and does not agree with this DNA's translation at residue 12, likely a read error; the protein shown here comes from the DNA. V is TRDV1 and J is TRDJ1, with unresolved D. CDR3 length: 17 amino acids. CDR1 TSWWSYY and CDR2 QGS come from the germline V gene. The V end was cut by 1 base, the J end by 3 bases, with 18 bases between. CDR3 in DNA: TGTGCTCTTGGGGAACCGATGGCACATGGGTACGCCGATAAACTCATCTTT. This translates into CALGEPMAHGYADKLIF.

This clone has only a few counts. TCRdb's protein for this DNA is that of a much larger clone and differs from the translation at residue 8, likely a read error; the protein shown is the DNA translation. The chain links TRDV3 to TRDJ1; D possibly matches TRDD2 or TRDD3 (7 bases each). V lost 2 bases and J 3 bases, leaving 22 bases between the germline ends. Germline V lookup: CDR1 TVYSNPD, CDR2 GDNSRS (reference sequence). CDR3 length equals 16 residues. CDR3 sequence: CAFVVPTRGIADKLIF. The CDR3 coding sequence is TGTGCCTTTGTTGTTCCTACTAGGGGGATTGCCGATAAACTCATCTTT. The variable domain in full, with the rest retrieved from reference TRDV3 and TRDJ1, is CDKVTQSSPDQTVASGSEVVLLCTYDTVYSNPDLFWYRIRPDYSFQFVFYGDNSRSEGADFTQGRFSVKHILTQKAFHLVISPVRTEDSATYYCAFVVPTRGIADKLIFGKGTRVTVEP.

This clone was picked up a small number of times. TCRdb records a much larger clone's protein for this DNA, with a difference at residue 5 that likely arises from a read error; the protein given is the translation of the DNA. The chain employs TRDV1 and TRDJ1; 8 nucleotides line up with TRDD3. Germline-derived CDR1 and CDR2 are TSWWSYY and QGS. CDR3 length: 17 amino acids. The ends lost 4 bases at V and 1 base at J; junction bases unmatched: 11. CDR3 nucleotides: TGTGCTCTTGGGGGACTCCGAGGCGGGATACGCACCGATAAACTCATCTTT. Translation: CALGGLRGGIRTDKLIF.

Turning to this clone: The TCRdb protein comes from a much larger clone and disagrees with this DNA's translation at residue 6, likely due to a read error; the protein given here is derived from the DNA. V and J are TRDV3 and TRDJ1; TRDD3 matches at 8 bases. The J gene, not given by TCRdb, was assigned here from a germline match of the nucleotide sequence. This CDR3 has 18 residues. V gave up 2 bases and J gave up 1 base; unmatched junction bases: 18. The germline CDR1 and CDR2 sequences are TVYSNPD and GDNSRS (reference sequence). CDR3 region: CAFVPRGYLYRFTDKLIF. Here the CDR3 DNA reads TGTGCCTTTGTTCCTAGGGGATACCTTTACCGCTTCACCGATAAACTCATCTTT. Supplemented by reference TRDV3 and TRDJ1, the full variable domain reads CDKVTQSSPDQTVASGSEVVLLCTYDTVYSNPDLFWYRIRPDYSFQFVFYGDNSRSEGADFTQGRFSVKHILTQKAFHLVISPVRTEDSATYYCAFVPRGYLYRFTDKLIFGKGTRVTVEP.

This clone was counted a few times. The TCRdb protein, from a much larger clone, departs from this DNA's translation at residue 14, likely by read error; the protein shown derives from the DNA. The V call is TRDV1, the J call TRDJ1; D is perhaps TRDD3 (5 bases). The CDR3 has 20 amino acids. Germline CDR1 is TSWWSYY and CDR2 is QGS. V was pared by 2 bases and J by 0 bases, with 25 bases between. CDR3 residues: CALGERLGGPSGPHTDKLIF. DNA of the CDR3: TGTGCTCTTGGGGAAAGGCTCGGGGGGCCCTCGGGGCCTCACACCGATAAACTCATCTTT.

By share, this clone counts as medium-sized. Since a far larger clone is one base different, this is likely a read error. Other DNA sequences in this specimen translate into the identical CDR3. The chain's CDR3 is CACDKIPLGDRKPTDKLIF. The CDR3 DNA is TGCGCCTGTGACAAAATTCCCTTGGGGGATCGAAAACCCACCGATAAACTCATCTTT. V and J are TRDV2 and TRDJ1, with TRDD3 matching 8 bases. The CDR3 covers 19 residues. Per germline, CDR1 GEAIGNYY and CDR2 EKD.

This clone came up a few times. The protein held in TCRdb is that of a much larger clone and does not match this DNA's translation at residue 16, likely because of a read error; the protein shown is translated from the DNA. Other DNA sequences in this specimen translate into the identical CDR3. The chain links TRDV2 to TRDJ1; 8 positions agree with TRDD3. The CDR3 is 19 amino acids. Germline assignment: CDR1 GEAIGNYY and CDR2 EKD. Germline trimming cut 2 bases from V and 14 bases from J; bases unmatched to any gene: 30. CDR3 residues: CACDKIPLGDRKPTDRLIF. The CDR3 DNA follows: TGTGCCTGTGACAAAATTCCCTTGGGGGATCGAAAACCCACCGATAGACTTATCTTT.

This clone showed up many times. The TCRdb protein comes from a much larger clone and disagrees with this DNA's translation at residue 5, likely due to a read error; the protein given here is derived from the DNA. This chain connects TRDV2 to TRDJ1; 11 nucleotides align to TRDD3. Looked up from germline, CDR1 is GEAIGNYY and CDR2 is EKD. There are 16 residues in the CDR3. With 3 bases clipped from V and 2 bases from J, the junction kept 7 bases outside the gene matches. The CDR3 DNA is TGTGCCTGTGACGCCGTGGGGGATACGAGGACCGATAAACTCATCTTT. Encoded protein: CACDAVGDTRTDKLIF.

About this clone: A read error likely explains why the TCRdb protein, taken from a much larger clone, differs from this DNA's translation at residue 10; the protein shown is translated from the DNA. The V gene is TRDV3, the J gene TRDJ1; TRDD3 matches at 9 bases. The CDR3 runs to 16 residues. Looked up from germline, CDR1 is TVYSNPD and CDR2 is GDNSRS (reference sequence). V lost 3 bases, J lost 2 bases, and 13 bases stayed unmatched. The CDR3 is CAFPGGLGDATDKLIF. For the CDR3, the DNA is TGTGCCTTCCCAGGGGGCCTGGGGGATGCAACCGATAAACTCATCTTT.

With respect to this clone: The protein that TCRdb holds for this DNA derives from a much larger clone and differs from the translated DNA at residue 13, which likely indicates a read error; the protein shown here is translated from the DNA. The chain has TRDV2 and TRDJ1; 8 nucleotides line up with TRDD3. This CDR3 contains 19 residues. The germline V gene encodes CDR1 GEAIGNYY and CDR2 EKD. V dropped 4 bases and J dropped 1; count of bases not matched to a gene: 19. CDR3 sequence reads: CACDKIPLGDRKSTDKLIF. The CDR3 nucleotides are TGTGCCTGTGATAAAATTCCCTTGGGGGATCGAAAATCCACCGATAAACTCATCTTT.

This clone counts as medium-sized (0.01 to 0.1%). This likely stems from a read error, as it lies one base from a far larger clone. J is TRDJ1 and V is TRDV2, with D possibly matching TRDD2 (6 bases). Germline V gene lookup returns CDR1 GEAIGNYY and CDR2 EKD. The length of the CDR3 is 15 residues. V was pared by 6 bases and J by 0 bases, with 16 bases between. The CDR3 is CACPLLQVDTDKLIF. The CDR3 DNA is TGTGCCTGTCCCCTCCTACAGGTGGACACCGATAAACTCATCTTT.

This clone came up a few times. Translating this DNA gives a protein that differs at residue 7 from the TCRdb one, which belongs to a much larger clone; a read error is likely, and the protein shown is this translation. Here the CDR3 reads CALGEPSFLQLPFWGYWTKYTDKLIF. Here the CDR3 DNA reads TGTGCTCTTGGGGAACCTTCTTTCCTACAGCTTCCTTTCTGGGGATACTGGACAAAGTACACCGATAAACTCATCTTT. The chain is built from TRDV1 and TRDJ1; D perhaps matches TRDD3 (8 bases). The CDR3 contains 26 residues. Germline values: CDR1 TSWWSYY, CDR2 QGS. Trimming pared 1 base from V and 0 bases from J, leaving 42 bases between.

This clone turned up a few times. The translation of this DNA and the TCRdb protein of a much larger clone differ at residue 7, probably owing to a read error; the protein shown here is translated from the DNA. CDR3 amino acids: CALGELPYWGNKLIF. CDR3 sequence (DNA): TGTGCTCTTGGGGAACTTCCCTACTGGGGGAATAAACTCATCTTT. This chain uses TRDV1 with TRDJ1; 9 bases line up with TRDD3. The germline CDR1 and CDR2 sequences are TSWWSYY and QGS. V was clipped by 0 bases and J by 6 bases; unmatched bases: 5. CDR3 length: 15 residues.

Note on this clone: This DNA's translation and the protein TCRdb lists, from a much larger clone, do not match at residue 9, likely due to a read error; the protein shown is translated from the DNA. CDR3 in amino acids: CACDTAGPRTDKLIF. The CDR3 DNA reads TGTGCCTGTGACACCGCTGGGCCTCGCACCGATAAACTCATCTTT. This chain joins TRDV2 and TRDJ1, with D perhaps matching TRDD3 (5 bases). V was clipped by 0 bases and J by 1 base, with 11 bases between them. There are 15 residues in the CDR3. Germline V CDR1 and CDR2: GEAIGNYY, EKD.

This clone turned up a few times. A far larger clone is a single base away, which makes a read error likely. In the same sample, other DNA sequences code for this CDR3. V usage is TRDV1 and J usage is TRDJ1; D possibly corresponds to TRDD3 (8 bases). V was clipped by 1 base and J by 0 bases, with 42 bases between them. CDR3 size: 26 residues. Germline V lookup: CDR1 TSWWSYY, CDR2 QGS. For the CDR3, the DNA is TGTGCTCTTGGGGAACCTCCTTTCCTACAGCTACCTTTCTGGGGATACTGGACAAAGTACACCGATAAACTCATCTTT. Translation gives CALGEPPFLQLPFWGYWTKYTDKLIF.

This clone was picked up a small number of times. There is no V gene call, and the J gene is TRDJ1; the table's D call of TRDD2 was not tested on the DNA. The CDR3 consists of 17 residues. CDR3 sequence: CASLCLPTIRVSDKLIF. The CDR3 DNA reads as TGTGCTTCATTGTGCCTTCCTACGATACGGGTCAGCGATAAACTCATCTTT.

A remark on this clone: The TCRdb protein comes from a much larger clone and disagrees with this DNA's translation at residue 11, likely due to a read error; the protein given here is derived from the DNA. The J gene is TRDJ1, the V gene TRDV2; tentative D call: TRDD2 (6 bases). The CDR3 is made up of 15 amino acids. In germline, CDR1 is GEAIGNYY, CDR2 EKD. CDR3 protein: CACPLLQMDTNKLIF. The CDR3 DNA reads TGTGCCTGTCCCCTCCTACAAATGGACACCAATAAACTCATCTTT.

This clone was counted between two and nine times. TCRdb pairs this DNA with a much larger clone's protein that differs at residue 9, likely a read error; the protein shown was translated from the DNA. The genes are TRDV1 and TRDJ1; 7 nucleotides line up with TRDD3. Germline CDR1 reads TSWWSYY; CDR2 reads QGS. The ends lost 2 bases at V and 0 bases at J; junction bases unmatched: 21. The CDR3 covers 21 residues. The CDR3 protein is CALGEYGLLTETLGDTDKLIF. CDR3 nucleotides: TGTGCTCTTGGGGAATATGGTCTTCTTACAGAAACGCTGGGGGACACCGATAAACTCATCTTT.

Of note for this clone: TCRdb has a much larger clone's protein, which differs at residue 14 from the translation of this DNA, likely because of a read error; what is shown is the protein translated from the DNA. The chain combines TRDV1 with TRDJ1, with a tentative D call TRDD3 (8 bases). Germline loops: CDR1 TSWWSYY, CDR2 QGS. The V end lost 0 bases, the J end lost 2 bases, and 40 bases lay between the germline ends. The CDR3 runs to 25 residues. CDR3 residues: CALGELVPFPLPIAHWGLITDKLIF. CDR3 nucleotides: TGTGCTCTTGGGGAACTAGTTCCCTTCCCGCTTCCTATTGCCCACTGGGGGCTCATTACCGATAAACTCATCTTT.

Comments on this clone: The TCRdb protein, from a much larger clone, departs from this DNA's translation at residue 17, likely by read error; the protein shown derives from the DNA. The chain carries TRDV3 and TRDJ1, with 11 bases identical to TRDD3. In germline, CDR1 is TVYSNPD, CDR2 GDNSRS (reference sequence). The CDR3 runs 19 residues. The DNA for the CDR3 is TGTGCCGTGAGGCCTTCCCGTGACGGCTGGGGGATACTAGCCGATAAATTCATCTTT. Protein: CAVRPSRDGWGILADKFIF.

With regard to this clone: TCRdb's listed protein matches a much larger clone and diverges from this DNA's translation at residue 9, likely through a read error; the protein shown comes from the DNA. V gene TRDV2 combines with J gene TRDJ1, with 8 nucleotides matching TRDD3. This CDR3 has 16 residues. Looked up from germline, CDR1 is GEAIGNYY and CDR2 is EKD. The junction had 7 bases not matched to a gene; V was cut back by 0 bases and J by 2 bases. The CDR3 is CACDTVGDPRTDKLIF. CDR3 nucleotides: TGTGCCTGTGACACCGTGGGGGATCCGAGGACCGATAAACTCATCTTT.